The source of this T cell receptor (beta chain) is a study of cytomegalovirus exposure and HLA in healthy donors. Study-wide points: It was reportedly the case that the classifier diagnosed cytomegalovirus status with high specificity and sensitivity. Listed as cytomegalovirus-associated were roughly 180 TCR beta chains. The tendency of first-cohort TCR clusters to co-occur in the 120 or so validation repertoires was the finding of a later analysis. A few chains tied to CMV proved CMV antigen-specific in vitro.

With respect to this clone: Its antigen is unidentified.

Libraries were prepared by immunoSEQ multiplex PCR; TCRdb keeps only in-frame clonotypes and omits some of them. Among approximately 280,000 clones listed, more than 75% were seen once. Material for sequencing was PBMCs. This sequence was found in a woman between 18 and 29 years old in good health and CMV-seronegative.

The CDR3 nucleotides are TGTGCCAGCAGTAACTTGCAGTACTTC. As protein: CASSNLQYF. This sequence joins TRBV28 and TRBJ2-7, with no clear D. Trimming removed 5 bases from V and 9 bases from J, with 5 bases in between. Germline CDR1 and CDR2: MDHEN and SYDVKM. The CDR3 sequence is 9 residues long.